This TCR beta chain was obtained from a study of graft-versus-host responses after intestinal transplantation. Concerning this clone: The antigen is unknown.

The protocol was immunoSEQ multiplex PCR, while the TCRdb copy is restricted to in-frame clones and leaves out a portion. The table has roughly 98,000 clones, about 93% seen once. The source of this sequence is a human donor who was the organ donor for an intestinal transplant. Sequences were derived from unstimulated CD8+ T cells sorted from spleen or lymph node cells, sampled before transplant.

The CDR3 protein is CASSFTSGVAGELFF. The CDR3 bases are TGTGCCAGCAGCTTCACTAGCGGGGTGGCCGGGGAGCTGTTTTTT. The V gene is TRBV7-6, the J gene TRBJ2-2, with 10 nucleotides matching TRBD2. J gave up 6 bases and V 3 bases, and 4 bases lay outside the gene matches. The CDR3 sequence is 15 residues long. In germline, CDR1 is SGHVS, CDR2 FNYEAQ.